This T cell receptor beta chain was retrieved from a study of long-term antiretroviral therapy in people with HIV. This was the immunoSEQ v3.0 assay at survey level. The protocol was immunoSEQ multiplex PCR, while the TCRdb copy is restricted to in-frame clones and leaves out a portion. This sample has about 24,000 clones, with over 80% found just once. This clone occurred a few times. Its antigen is not identified. The CDR3 is 15 residues long. The V and J ends lost 3 bases and 5 bases respectively, with 16 bases between them. Germline values: CDR1 SEHNR, CDR2 FQNEAQ (reference sequence). In the United States, treatment was given to all participants with HIV. Overall study findings and caveats: Sampling of blood ran from 2004 to 2017, and older ART regimens were possibly in use. HIV repertoire CDR3 lengths ranged less widely than those of controls. Post-ART, diversity grew, though it stayed under transplant donor control levels.

The source of this sequence is a young man with HIV. The input for sequencing was unsorted PBMCs, taken around 4.3 years after starting antiretroviral therapy. The chain combines TRBV7-9 with TRBJ1-2; D is possibly TRBD1 (5 bases). The CDR3 nucleotides are TGTGCCAGCAGCTTGTCCCGGGACGGTGGTTATGGCTACACCTTC. This encodes CASSLSRDGGYGYTF.